One and the same sample provided the 5 T cell receptor beta chains below, sequenced in a study of tumor-infiltrating lymphocytes in primary liver carcinoma. The authors made TCR beta cDNA from about 500 ng total RNA with a constant-region primer. Three nested multiplex PCR rounds of slightly modified ARM-PCR generated TCR beta libraries. Investigators reported that the first two PCR rounds, at around 11 cycles each, used TRBV1-TRBV30 forward primers with a C-beta reverse primer. Each CDR3 protein gets one entry after TCRdb re-called the multiplex PCR reads with MiXCR. The sample includes about 35,000 distinct CDR3 sequences, roughly 69% of them seen just once. Extraction of RNA together with DNA used about 17-34 mg of unsorted bulk tissue. Source material: liver tumor tissue from sampling region 4. Subset described: tumor region T4, right-lateral pole. Receptors originate from a middle-aged man with primary liver carcinoma and hepatitis B virus infection.

The chain employs TRBV6-6 and TRBJ1-6; TRBD1 aligns across 8 bases. The V gene's germline CDR1 is MNHNY and CDR2 SVGAGI (reference sequence). CDR3 size: 17 residues. With V trimmed by 6 bases and J by 7 bases, 14 bases remained unmatched. CDR3: CASRTGQAPGGNSPLHF. The CDR3 DNA follows: TGTGCCAGCAGGACGGGACAGGCGCCCGGGGGAAATTCACCCCTCCACTTT.

A word on this clonotype: Because the CDR3 is missing its conserved closing phenylalanine or tryptophan, this is likely a read error. The V gene is TRBV11-1, the J gene TRBJ2-2, with a tentative D call TRBD1 (6 bases). This CDR3 comprises 13 residues. Germline V gene data show CDR1 as SGHAT and CDR2 as FQDESV (reference sequence). The CDR3 loop is CVSSFWDTRELFI. CDR3 in DNA: TGTGTCAGCAGCTTTTGGGACACCCGGGAGCTGTTTATT.

A note on this clonotype: One end of the junction fails to match germline, which may point to a read error. This chain connects TRBV30 to TRBJ2-1; the D gene could be TRBD1 or TRBD2 (5 bases each). From germline, CDR1 is GTSNPN and CDR2 SVGIG (reference sequence). This CDR3 is built from 15 residues. The CDR3 sequence is CPWTVRGNSYNEQFF. The CDR3, as DNA: TGTCCCTGGACTGTAAGGGGCAACTCCTACAATGAGCAGTTCTTC.

With regard to this clonotype: Because the CDR3 is missing its conserved closing phenylalanine or tryptophan, this is likely a read error. The chain employs TRBV29-1 and TRBJ2-3; D possibly uses TRBD1 or TRBD2 (5 bases each). V was pared by 4 bases and J by 12 bases, with 14 bases between. Germline V gene lookup returns CDR1 SQVTM and CDR2 ANQGSEA. The CDR3 covers 11 residues. In DNA form, the CDR3 reads TGCAGCGTTGCGGGGCCCGCAACACAGTATTTA. It encodes CSVAGPATQYL.

The chain employs TRBV4-3 and TRBJ2-2; tentative D call: TRBD2 (5 bases). The CDR3 has 13 amino acids. Trimming took 3 bases from V and 17 from J, leaving 19 bases between them. CDR1 and CDR2 from the germline V gene are LGHNA and YSLEER. The CDR3, as DNA: TGCGCCAGCAGCCACGATTGGTACGGGGAACTCTTTTTT. It is translated as CASSHDWYGELFF.